This T cell receptor beta chain stems from a study of OX40 agonist ivuxolimab in advanced cancers. The data were produced by immunoSEQ multiplex PCR, yet TCRdb's version contains in-frame clones alone and is incomplete. The sample includes about 50,000 clones, 80% of them seen just once. The sample holds one count of this clone. The CDR3 extends over 14 amino acids. Germline-derived CDR1 and CDR2 are LNHDA and SQIVND (reference sequence). V shed 7 bases, J shed 4 bases, and the junction held 7 bases outside the gene matches. This chain links TRBV19 with TRBJ2-1; 7 bases fit TRBD1. The TCR sequence derives from an adult with an advanced solid tumor such as melanoma, head and neck, liver or kidney cancer. This specimen was CD4+ or CD8+ T cells sorted from blood, taken in a trial of the OX40 agonist ivuxolimab. As DNA, the CDR3 is TGTGCCAGTAAGGTGACAGGGACGTACAATGAGCAGTTCTTC. This gives the protein CASKVTGTYNEQFF. The whole variable domain, filled in from reference TRBV19 and TRBJ2-1, reads DGGITQSPKYLFRKEGQNVTLSCEQNLNHDAMYWYRQDPGQGLRLIYYSQIVNDFQKGDIAEGYSVSREKKESFPLTVTSAQKNPTAFYLCASKVTGTYNEQFFGPGTRLTVL.